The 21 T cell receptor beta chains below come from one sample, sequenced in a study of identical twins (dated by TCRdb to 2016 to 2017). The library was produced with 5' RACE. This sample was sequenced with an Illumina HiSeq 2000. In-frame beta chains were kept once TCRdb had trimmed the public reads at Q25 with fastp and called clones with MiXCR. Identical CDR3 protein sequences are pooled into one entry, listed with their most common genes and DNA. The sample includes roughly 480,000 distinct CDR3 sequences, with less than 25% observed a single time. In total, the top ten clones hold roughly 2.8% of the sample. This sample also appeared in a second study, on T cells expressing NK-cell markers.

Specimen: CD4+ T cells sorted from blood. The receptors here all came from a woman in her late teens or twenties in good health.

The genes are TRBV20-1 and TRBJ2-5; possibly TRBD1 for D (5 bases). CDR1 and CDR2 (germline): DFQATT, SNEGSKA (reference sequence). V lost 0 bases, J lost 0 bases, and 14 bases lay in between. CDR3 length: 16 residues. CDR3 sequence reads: CSARDGRGYYQETQYF. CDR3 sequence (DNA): TGCAGTGCTAGAGATGGTAGGGGCTACTACCAAGAGACCCAGTACTTC.

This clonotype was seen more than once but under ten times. The DNA of the CDR3 is TGTGCCAGCAGTTTATTGTTAGGACAGGGAGGAGGCTACACCTTC. Residues: CASSLLLGQGGGYTF. V gene TRBV12-3 or TRBV12-4 combines with J gene TRBJ1-2; 8 bases agree with TRBD1. Trimming took 2 bases from V and 8 from J; bases not matched to a gene: 10. CDR3 length: 15 residues.

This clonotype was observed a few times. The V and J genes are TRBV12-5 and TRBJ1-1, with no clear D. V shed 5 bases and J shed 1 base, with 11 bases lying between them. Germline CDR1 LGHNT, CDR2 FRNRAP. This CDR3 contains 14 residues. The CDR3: CASGQMDWNTEAFF. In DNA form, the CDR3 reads TGTGCTAGTGGTCAGATGGACTGGAACACTGAAGCTTTCTTT. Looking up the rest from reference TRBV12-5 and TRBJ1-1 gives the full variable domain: DARVTQTPRHKVTEMGQEVTMRCQPILGHNTVFWYRQTMMQGLELLAYFRNRAPLDDSGMPKDRFSAEMPDATLATLKIQPSEPRDSAVYFCASGQMDWNTEAFFGQGTRLTVV.

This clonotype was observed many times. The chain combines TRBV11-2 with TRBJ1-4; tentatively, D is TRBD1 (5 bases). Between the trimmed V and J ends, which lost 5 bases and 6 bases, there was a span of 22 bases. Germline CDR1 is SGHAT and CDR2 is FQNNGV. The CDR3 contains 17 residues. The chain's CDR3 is CASSPQRWGRDYEKLFF. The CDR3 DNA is TGTGCCAGCAGCCCCCAAAGGTGGGGCAGGGATTATGAAAAACTGTTTTTT.

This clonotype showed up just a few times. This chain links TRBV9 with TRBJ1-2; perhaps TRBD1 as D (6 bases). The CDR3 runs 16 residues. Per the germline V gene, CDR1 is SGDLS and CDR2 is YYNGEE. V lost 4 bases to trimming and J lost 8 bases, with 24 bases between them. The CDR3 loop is CASSIQGAPAPGGYTF. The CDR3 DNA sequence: TGTGCCAGCAGCATACAGGGTGCCCCGGCTCCTGGAGGCTACACCTTC.

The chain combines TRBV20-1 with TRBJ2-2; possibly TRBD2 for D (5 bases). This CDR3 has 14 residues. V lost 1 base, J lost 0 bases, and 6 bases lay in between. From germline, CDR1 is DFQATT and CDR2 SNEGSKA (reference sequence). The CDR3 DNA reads TGCAGTGCTAGAGTCGGGACGAACACCGGGGAGCTGTTTTTT. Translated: CSARVGTNTGELFF.

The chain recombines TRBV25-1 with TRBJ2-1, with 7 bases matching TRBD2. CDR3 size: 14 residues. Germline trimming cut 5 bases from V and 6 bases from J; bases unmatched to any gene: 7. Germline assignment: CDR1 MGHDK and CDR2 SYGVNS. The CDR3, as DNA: TGTGCCAGCAGTCTAGCGGCTCTAGCCAATGAGCAGTTCTTC. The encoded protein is CASSLAALANEQFF. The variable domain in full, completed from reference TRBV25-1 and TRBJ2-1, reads EADIYQTPRYLVIGTGKKITLECSQTMGHDKMYWYQQDPGMELHLIHYSYGVNSTEKGDLSSESTVSRIRTEHFPLTLESARPSHTSQYLCASSLAALANEQFFGPGTRLTVL.

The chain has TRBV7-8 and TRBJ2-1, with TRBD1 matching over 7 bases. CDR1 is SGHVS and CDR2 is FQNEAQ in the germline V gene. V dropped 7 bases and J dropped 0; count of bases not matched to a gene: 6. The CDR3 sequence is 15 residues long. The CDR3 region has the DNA TGTGCCAGCATCCCTCGACAGGGCTCCTACAATGAGCAGTTCTTC. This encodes CASIPRQGSYNEQFF. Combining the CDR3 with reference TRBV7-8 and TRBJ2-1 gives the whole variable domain GAGVSQSPRYKVAKRGQDVALRCDPISGHVSLFWYQQALGQGPEFLTYFQNEAQLDKSGLPSDRFFAERPEGSVSTLKIQRTQQEDSAVYLCASIPRQGSYNEQFFGPGTRLTVL.

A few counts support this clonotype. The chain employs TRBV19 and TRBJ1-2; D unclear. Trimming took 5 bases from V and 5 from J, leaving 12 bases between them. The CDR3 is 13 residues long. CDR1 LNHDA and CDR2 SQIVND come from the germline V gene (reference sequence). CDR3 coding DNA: TGTGCCAGTAGTCTAGGTGGGAGGTATGGCTACACCTTC. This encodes CASSLGGRYGYTF.

This CDR3 is CASSLSGGPLYNEQFF. The DNA of the CDR3 is TGCGCCAGCAGCTTATCGGGGGGCCCTCTCTACAATGAGCAGTTCTTC. V is TRBV5-1 and J is TRBJ2-1; a weak D match, TRBD2 (7 bases). The V end lost 2 bases, the J end lost 3 bases, and 15 bases lay between the germline ends. CDR1 and CDR2 from the germline V gene are SGHRS and YFSETQ. This CDR3 has 16 amino acids.

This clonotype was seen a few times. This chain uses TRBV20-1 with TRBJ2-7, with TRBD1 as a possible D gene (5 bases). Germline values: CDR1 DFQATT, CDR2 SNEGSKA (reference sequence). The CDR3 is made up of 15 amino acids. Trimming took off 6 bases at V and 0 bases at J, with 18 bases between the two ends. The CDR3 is CSAKTVLDSSYEQYF. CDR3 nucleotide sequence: TGCAGTGCGAAAACCGTTCTTGACAGCTCCTACGAGCAGTACTTC.

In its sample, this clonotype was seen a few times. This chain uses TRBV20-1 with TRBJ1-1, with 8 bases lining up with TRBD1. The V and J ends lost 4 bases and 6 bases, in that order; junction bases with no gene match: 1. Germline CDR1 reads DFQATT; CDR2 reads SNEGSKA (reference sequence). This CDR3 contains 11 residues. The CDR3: CSAKDRAEAFF. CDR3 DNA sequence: TGCAGTGCTAAGGACAGGGCTGAAGCTTTCTTT.

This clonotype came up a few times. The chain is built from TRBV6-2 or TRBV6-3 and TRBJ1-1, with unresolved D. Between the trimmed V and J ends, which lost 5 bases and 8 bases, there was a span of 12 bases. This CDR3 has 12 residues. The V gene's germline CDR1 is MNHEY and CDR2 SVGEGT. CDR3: CASSARTEEAFF. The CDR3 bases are TGTGCCAGCAGTGCAAGAACAGAAGAAGCTTTCTTT.

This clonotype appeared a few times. As DNA, the CDR3 is TGTGCCAGCAGTTTATCAGTGGGGGAGCAGTTCTTC. Translation: CASSLSVGEQFF. The V and J genes are TRBV27 and TRBJ2-1; D unresolved. This CDR3 has 12 residues. V dropped 0 bases and J dropped 10 bases, with 7 bases sitting between them. CDR1 is MNHEY, CDR2 SMNVEV, per germline (reference sequence).

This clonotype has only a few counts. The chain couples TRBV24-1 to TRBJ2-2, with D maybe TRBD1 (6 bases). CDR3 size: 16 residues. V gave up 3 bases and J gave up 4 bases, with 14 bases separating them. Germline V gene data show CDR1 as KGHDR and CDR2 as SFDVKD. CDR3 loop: CATSDTQGSGTGELFF. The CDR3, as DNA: TGTGCCACCAGTGATACACAGGGTTCGGGCACCGGGGAGCTGTTTTTT.

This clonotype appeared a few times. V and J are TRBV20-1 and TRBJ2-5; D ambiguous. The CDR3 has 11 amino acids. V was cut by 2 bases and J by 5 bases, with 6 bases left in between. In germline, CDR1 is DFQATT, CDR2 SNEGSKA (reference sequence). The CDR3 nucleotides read TGCAGTGCTAGAATCCCGGAGACCCAGTACTTC. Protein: CSARIPETQYF.

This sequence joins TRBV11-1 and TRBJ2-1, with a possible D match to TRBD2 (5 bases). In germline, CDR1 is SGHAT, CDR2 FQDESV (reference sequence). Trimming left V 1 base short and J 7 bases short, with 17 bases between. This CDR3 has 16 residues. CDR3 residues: CASSLDDSAERNEQFF. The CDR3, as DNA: TGTGCCAGCAGCTTAGATGATAGCGCGGAAAGGAATGAGCAGTTCTTC.

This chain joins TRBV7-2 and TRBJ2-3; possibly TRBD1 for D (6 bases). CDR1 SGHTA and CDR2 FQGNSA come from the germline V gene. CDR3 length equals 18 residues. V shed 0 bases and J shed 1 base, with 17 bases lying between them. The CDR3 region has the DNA TGTGCCAGCAGCTTAGCGCGAACCAGGGGCGTGGGCACAGATACGCAGTATTTT. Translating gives CASSLARTRGVGTDTQYF.

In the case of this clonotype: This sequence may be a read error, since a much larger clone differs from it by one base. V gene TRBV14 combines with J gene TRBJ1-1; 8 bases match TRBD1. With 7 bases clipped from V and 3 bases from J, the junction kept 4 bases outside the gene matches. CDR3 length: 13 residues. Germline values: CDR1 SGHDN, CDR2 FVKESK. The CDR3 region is CASNQDRDTEAFF. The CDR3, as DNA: TGTGCCAGCAACCAGGACAGGGACACTGAAGCTTTCTTT. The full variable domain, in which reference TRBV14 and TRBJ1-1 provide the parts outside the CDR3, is EAGVTQFPSHSVIEKGQTVTLRCDPISGHDNLYWYRRVMGKEIKFLLHFVKESKQDESGMPNNRFLAERTGGTYSTLKVQPAELEDSGVYFCASNQDRDTEAFFGQGTRLTVV.

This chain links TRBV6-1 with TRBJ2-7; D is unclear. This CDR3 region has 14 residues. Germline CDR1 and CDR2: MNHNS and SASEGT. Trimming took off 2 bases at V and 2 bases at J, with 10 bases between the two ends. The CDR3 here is CASSETIRAYEQYF. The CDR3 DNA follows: TGTGCCAGCAGTGAAACGATACGAGCCTACGAGCAGTACTTC.

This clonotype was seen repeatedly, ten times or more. In DNA, the CDR3 is TGCGCCAGCAGCTTGGTTGGGGGGTACAATGAGCAGTTCTTC. Translated, it gives CASSLVGGYNEQFF. The chain has TRBV5-1 and TRBJ2-1; a weak D match, TRBD2 (6 bases). There are 14 residues in the CDR3. Germline CDR1 reads SGHRS; CDR2 reads YFSETQ. The V gene lost 0 bases and the J gene lost 4 bases, with 8 bases spanning the gap.